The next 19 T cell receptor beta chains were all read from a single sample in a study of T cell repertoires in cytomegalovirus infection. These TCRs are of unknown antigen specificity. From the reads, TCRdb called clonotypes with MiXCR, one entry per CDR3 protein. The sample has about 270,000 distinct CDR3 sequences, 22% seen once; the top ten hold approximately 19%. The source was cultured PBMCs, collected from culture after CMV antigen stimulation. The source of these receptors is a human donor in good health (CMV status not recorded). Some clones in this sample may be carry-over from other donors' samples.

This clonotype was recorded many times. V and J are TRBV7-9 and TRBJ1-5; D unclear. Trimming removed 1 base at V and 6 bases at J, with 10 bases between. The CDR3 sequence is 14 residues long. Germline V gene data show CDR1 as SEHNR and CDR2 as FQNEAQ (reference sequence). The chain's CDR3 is CASSLGGFGQPQHF. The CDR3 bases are TGTGCCAGCAGCTTAGGAGGGTTCGGTCAGCCCCAGCATTTT. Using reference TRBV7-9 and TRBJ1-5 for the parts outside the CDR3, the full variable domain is DTGVSQNPRHKITKRGQNVTFRCDPISEHNRLYWYRQTLGQGPEFLTYFQNEAQLEKSRLLSDRFSAERPKGSFSTLEIQRTEQGDSAMYLCASSLGGFGQPQHFGDGTRLSIL.

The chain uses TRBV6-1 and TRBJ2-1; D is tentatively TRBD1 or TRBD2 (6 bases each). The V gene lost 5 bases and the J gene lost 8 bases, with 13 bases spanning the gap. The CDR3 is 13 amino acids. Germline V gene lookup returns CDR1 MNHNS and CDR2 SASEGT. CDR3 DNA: TGTGCCAGCAGTCTGGGGGGCAACTATGAGCAGTTCTTC. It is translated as CASSLGGNYEQFF.

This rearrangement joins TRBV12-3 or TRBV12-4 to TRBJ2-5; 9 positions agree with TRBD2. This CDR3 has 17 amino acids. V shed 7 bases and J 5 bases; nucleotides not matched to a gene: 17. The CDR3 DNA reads TGTGCCAGCACCCTATCGGCTAGCGGGGTCCAACGCGAGACCCAGTACTTC. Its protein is CASTLSASGVQRETQYF.

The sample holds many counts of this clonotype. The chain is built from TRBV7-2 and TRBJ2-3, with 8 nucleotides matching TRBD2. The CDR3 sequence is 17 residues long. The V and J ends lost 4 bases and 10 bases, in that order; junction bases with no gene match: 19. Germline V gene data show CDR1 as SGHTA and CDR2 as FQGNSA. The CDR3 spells CASSSTSGTRRLSAQYF. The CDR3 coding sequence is TGTGCCAGCAGCTCCACCTCCGGGACTAGGCGTTTATCTGCGCAGTATTTT.

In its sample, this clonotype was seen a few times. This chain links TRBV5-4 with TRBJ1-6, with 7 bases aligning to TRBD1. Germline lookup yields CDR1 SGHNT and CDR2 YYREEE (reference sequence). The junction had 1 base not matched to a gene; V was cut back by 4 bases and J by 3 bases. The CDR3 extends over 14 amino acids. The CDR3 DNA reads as TGTGCCAGCAGCGGGACAGACTATAATTCACCCCTCCACTTT. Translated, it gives CASSGTDYNSPLHF.

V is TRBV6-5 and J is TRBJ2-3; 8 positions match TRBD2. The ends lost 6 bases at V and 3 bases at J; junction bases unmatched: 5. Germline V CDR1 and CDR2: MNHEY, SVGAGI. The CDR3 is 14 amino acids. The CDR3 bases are TGTGCCAGCAGCTTAGCGGGGTGGACAGATACGCAGTATTTT. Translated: CASSLAGWTDTQYF.

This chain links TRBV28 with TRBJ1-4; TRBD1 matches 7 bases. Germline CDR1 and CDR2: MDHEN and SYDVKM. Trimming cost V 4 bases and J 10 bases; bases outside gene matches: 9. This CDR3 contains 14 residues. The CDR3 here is CASSSQGRWGKLFF. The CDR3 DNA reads TGTGCCAGCAGTTCACAGGGGCGGTGGGGAAAACTGTTTTTT.

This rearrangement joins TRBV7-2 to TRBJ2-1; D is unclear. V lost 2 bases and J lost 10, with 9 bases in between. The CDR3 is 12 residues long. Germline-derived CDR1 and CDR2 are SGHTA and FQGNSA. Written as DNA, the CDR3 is TGTGCCAGCAGCTTACTACTCCCAGAGCAGTTCTTC. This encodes CASSLLLPEQFF.

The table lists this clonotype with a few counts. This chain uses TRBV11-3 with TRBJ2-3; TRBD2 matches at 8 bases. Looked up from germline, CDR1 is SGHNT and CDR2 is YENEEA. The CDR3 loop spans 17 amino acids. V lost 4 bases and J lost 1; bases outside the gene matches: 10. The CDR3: CASSSPPPGGGTDTQYF. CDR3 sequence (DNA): TGTGCCAGCAGCTCCCCACCCCCGGGAGGGGGCACAGATACGCAGTATTTT.

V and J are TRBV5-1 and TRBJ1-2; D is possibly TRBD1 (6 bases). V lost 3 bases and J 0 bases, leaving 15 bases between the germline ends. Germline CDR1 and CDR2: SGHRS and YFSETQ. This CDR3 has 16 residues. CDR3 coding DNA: TGCGCCAGCAGCTCTACGGACAGAAGAACTAACTATGGCTACACCTTC. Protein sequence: CASSSTDRRTNYGYTF.

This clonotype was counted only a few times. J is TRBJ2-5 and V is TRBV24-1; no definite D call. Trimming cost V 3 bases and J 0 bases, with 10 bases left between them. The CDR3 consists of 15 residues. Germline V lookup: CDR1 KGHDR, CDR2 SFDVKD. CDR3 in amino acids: CATSDPSEYQETQYF. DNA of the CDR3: TGTGCCACCAGTGATCCGAGCGAGTACCAAGAGACCCAGTACTTC.

The DNA of the CDR3 is TGTGCCAGCAGTTACCGACAGGGGACTATGAACACTGAAGCTTTCTTT. It encodes CASSYRQGTMNTEAFF. V and J are TRBV6-2 or TRBV6-3 and TRBJ1-1; 8 positions agree with TRBD1. This CDR3 comprises 16 residues. The V gene end was trimmed by 2 bases and the J gene end by 0 bases; junction bases not matched to a gene: 5. From germline, CDR1 is MNHEY and CDR2 SVGEGT.

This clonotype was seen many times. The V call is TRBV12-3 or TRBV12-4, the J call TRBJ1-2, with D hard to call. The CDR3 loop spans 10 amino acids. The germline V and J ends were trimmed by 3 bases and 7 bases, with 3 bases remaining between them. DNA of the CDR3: TGTGCCAGCAGTTTGGGTGGCTACACCTTC. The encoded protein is CASSLGGYTF.

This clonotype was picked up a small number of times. The CDR3 sequence is CASRVLRTLDYGYTF. Written as DNA, the CDR3 is TGCGCCAGCAGAGTTTTAAGGACCCTGGACTATGGCTACACCTTC. This sequence joins TRBV5-1 and TRBJ1-2; no clear D. V dropped 5 bases and J dropped 3 bases, with 17 bases sitting between them. The CDR3 spans 15 residues. Germline V gives CDR1 SGHRS, CDR2 YFSETQ.

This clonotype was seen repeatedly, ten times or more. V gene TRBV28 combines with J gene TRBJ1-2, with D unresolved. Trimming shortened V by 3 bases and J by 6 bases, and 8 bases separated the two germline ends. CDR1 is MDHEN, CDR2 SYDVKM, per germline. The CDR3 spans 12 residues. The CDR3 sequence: CASSFGQNGYTF. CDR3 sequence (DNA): TGTGCCAGCAGTTTTGGCCAGAATGGCTACACCTTC.

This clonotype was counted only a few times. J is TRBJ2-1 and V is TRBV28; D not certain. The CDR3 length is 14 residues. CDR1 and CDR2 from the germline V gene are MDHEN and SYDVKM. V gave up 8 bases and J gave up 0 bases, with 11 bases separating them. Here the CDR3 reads CASQFGDSYNEQFF. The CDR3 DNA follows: TGTGCCAGCCAGTTTGGGGACTCCTACAATGAGCAGTTCTTC.

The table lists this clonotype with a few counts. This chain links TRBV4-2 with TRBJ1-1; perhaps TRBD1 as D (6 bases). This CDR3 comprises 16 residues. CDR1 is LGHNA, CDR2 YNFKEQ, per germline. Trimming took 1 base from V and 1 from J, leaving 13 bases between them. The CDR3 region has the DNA TGTGCCAGCAGCCAAGTCGGGACACCCAAGAACACTGAAGCTTTCTTT. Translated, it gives CASSQVGTPKNTEAFF.

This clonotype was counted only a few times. CDR3 loop: CASSPRAGRWNEQFF. DNA for the CDR3: TGTGCCAGCAGCCCTCGGGCGGGGAGGTGGAATGAGCAGTTCTTC. This chain links TRBV5-6 with TRBJ2-1; tentative D call: TRBD2 (6 bases). V was trimmed by 4 bases and J by 7 bases, leaving 18 bases between them. CDR3 length equals 15 residues. Germline CDR1 reads SGHDT; CDR2 reads YYEEEE. The full variable domain, its missing parts supplied by reference TRBV5-6 and TRBJ2-1, is DAGVTQSPTHLIKTRGQQVTLRCSPKSGHDTVSWYQQALGQGPQFIFQYYEEEERQRGNFPDRFSGHQFPNYSSELNVNALLLGDSALYLCASSPRAGRWNEQFFGPGTRLTVL.

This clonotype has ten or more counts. CDR3 sequence reads: CASSLDLSQPQHF. In nucleotides, the CDR3 is TGTGCCAGCAGCTTAGATTTGAGTCAGCCCCAGCATTTT. The rearrangement joins TRBV11-2 to TRBJ1-5; no clear D. The CDR3 contains 13 residues. V shed 0 bases and J shed 6 bases, with 6 bases lying between them. Germline V lookup: CDR1 SGHAT, CDR2 FQNNGV.